Given below is one TCR beta chain in context. This record comes from a study of blood T cell repertoires in COVID-19. Turning to the study itself: The United States, Italy and Spain provided the acute and convalescent COVID-19 samples. The cDNA or gDNA used as material had been derived from T cells, B-cell-depleted T cells, or PBMCs.

V was pared by 7 bases and J by 6 bases, with 25 bases between. The germline V gene has CDR1 MNHEY and CDR2 SMNVEV (reference sequence). The CDR3 is made up of 16 amino acids. Under the authors' procedure: Researchers report that nucleated cell counts were estimated from reference gene primer amplification. Repertoires were generated with immunoSEQ multiplex PCR, while TCRdb's copy carries only in-frame clones and drops some. The V and J calls and the clone size are those of that table, but D and trimming were determined from the DNA. The table lists roughly 100,000 clones, under 90% of them singletons, with roughly 3.5% in the top ten.

Sequenced sample: peripheral blood. The clonotype was recovered from a woman between 65 and 79 years old with acute or convalescent COVID-19. The V gene is TRBV27, the J gene TRBJ2-7; a weak D match, TRBD1 (5 bases). The CDR3 reads CASNPQGSLPIGEQYF. The CDR3 region has the DNA TGTGCCAGCAACCCTCAGGGATCCCTACCTATTGGCGAGCAGTACTTC.